Listed below are T cell receptor beta chains from one sample, sequenced in a study of blood T cell repertoires in COVID-19. Here immunoSEQ multiplex PCR was the method, and the copy in TCRdb shows in-frame clones only, minus some. The sample has about 64,000 clones; 80% to 90% are singletons. What was sequenced was peripheral blood. The receptors originated from a woman in her sixties or seventies with COVID-19, enrolled during active disease. Both conserved end residues are trimmed from each CDR3.

TRBV19	TRBJ2-5	ASSIARGWRETQY
TRBV7-2	TRBJ1-5	ASSPGGVNSNQPQH
TRBV5-1	TRBJ2-1	ASSMGTRGYNEQF
TRBV14	TRBJ1-1	ASSIRGSLNTEAF
TRBV27	TRBJ2-3	ASSLSYSTDTDTQY
TRBV9	TRBJ2-1	ASSVPRDEQF
TRBV4-1	TRBJ2-1	ASSWGQGISGEQF
TRBV30	TRBJ2-6	AWSGLAGVSSGANVLT
TRBV5-5	TRBJ1-5	ASKPGGAWQPQH
TRBV7-8	TRBJ2-5	ASSPRTGGGTQY
TRBV29-1	TRBJ2-1	SVAGGSSYNEQF
TRBV6-4	TRBJ2-1	ASSPGGYNEQF
TRBV3-1/TRBV3-2	TRBJ1-3	ASSLLGARGNTIY
TRBV29-1	TRBJ2-1	SVLAWEQF
TRBV30	TRBJ2-7	AWSRRLAGSYEQY
TRBV10-3	TRBJ2-7	AISPGELSSYEQY
TRBV2	TRBJ1-1	ASRNRLEDTEAF
TRBV29-1	TRBJ2-1	SVYDRGQNEQF
TRBV2	TRBJ1-4	ASSDPGNNEKLF
TRBV21-1	TRBJ2-7	ASSTGFGVTHEQY
TRBV5-4	TRBJ2-7	ASSLQGSYEQY
TRBV7-9	TRBJ1-1	ASRSFVFGSTEAF
TRBV11-3	TRBJ2-7	ASSLTDAYEQY
TRBV5-1	TRBJ2-3	ASTPGFYPPDTQY
TRBV10-3	TRBJ2-3	AIRGTATSTDTQY
TRBV5-8	TRBJ1-5	ATGQHSNQPQH
TRBV5-6	TRBJ2-5	ASSLAGGTQY
TRBV3-1/TRBV3-2	TRBJ2-2	ASSQAASGPTGELF
TRBV12-3/TRBV12-4	TRBJ1-1	ASSFAGAEAF
TRBV19	TRBJ1-4	ASSIRPRGDEKLF
TRBV19	TRBJ2-2	ASSPGGGELF
TRBV19	TRBJ1-2	ASRFSEAFYGYT
TRBV6-5	TRBJ1-2	ATRGQGGGYT
TRBV7-9	TRBJ1-1	ASSPGQRLNTEAF
TRBV19	TRBJ2-1	ASSKGEKSGQGSYNEQF